This record covers a single T cell receptor (beta chain). The source of the sample is a study of CD8+ T cells in alopecia areata. The sample's treatment: oral pan-JAK inhibitor, 5-10 mg twice daily. It was cDNA, reverse transcribed from extracted RNA, that served as the sequencing template. Some clones are missing from TCRdb's copy, which holds only in-frame ones; the method was immunoSEQ multiplex PCR. The sample lists approximately 100,000 clones; under 90% were seen once. The CDR3 is made up of 14 amino acids. The V end was cut by 6 bases, the J end by 1 base, with 15 bases between. Germline lookup yields CDR1 SQVTM and CDR2 ANQGSEA.

The origin of this receptor is a human donor with alopecia areata. Sample: CD8+ T cells sorted from blood, taken at roughly week 30, from a patient treated with tofacitinib. V usage is TRBV29-1 and J usage is TRBJ2-5; no reliable D call. The CDR3 region is CSVPSLPTQETQYF. CDR3 DNA: TGCAGCGTACCTTCACTTCCCACCCAAGAGACCCAGTACTTC.